A selection of T cell receptor beta chains follows, all from one sample in a study of early T cells in non-severe SARS-CoV-2 infection. TCRdb re-called the 5' RACE reads through MiXCR, storing one row per CDR3 protein. The profile shows around 40,000 distinct CDR3 sequences, roughly 10% of them singletons. Sequencing used whole blood. These TCRs come from an adult who was a healthcare worker with PCR-confirmed SARS-CoV-2 infection or an uninfected control (not recorded which). CDR3s include the opening cysteine and the closing phenylalanine or tryptophan. Fields, in order: V gene, D gene, CDR3 length, clone size, J gene, CDR3 protein, CDR3 DNA. The D gene is left open where the match is weak. Clone size appears in some rows only: once, few, many, or a class for an expanded clone.

v_gene: TRBV12-3/TRBV12-4
d_gene: -
len: 16
abundance: few
j_gene: TRBJ2-7
CDR3aa: CASSLDGGRQTYEQYF
CDR3nt: TGTGCCAGCAGTTTAGATGGGGGGAGACAGACCTACGAGCAGTACTTC

v_gene: TRBV25-1
d_gene: -
len: 14
abundance: -
j_gene: TRBJ2-3
CDR3aa: CASSGGTDPDTQYF
CDR3nt: TGTGCCAGCAGTGGGGGTACTGATCCAGATACGCAGTATTTT

v_gene: TRBV7-3
d_gene: -
len: 13
abundance: many
j_gene: TRBJ2-5
CDR3aa: CASSLTAQETQYF
CDR3nt: TGTGCCAGCAGCTTAACGGCCCAAGAGACCCAGTACTTC

v_gene: TRBV20-1
d_gene: -
len: 13
abundance: few
j_gene: TRBJ1-5
CDR3aa: CSARAGSGEPQHF
CDR3nt: TGCAGTGCTAGAGCCGGTAGTGGGGAGCCCCAGCATTTT

v_gene: TRBV7-3
d_gene: -
len: 13
abundance: many
j_gene: TRBJ2-1
CDR3aa: CASSYSSYNEQFF
CDR3nt: TGTGCCAGCAGCTATAGCTCCTACAATGAGCAGTTCTTC

v_gene: TRBV7-3
d_gene: -
len: 14
abundance: few
j_gene: TRBJ2-3
CDR3aa: CASSLRWDTDTQYF
CDR3nt: TGTGCCAGCAGCTTAAGGTGGGACACAGATACGCAGTATTTT

v_gene: TRBV20-1
d_gene: -
len: 15
abundance: -
j_gene: TRBJ2-4
CDR3aa: CSARDLLGNKNIQYF
CDR3nt: TGCAGTGCTAGAGATCTCTTGGGGAACAAAAACATTCAGTACTTC

v_gene: TRBV29-1
d_gene: -
len: 16
abundance: many
j_gene: TRBJ2-7
CDR3aa: CSVERPGSTNSYEQYF
CDR3nt: TGCAGCGTTGAACGCCCGGGATCGACGAATTCCTACGAGCAGTACTTC

v_gene: TRBV21-1
d_gene: -
len: 12
abundance: -
j_gene: TRBJ2-1
CDR3aa: CASSIRGNEQFF
CDR3nt: TGTGCCAGCAGCATCCGGGGCAATGAGCAGTTCTTC

v_gene: TRBV9
d_gene: -
len: 14
abundance: many
j_gene: TRBJ2-2
CDR3aa: CASSVEPNTGELFF
CDR3nt: TGTGCCAGCAGCGTAGAACCGAACACCGGGGAGCTGTTTTTT

v_gene: TRBV7-9
d_gene: TRBD2
len: 15
abundance: -
j_gene: TRBJ2-1
CDR3aa: CASEGRLAGLNEQFF
CDR3nt: TGTGCCAGCGAAGGCCGGCTAGCGGGGCTCAATGAGCAGTTCTTC

v_gene: TRBV7-3
d_gene: -
len: 15
abundance: many
j_gene: TRBJ2-3
CDR3aa: CASSPFRGGADTQYF
CDR3nt: TGTGCCAGCAGCCCCTTCAGGGGGGGGGCAGATACGCAGTATTTT

v_gene: TRBV5-1
d_gene: -
len: 13
abundance: -
j_gene: TRBJ2-3
CDR3aa: CASSLGDQLTQYF
CDR3nt: TGCGCCAGCAGCTTGGGGGACCAACTAACGCAGTATTTT

v_gene: TRBV24-1
d_gene: -
len: 13
abundance: -
j_gene: TRBJ2-2
CDR3aa: CATSDHRAGELFF
CDR3nt: TGTGCCACCAGTGATCACAGGGCCGGGGAGCTGTTTTTT

v_gene: TRBV20-1
d_gene: -
len: 14
abundance: many
j_gene: TRBJ1-4
CDR3aa: CSARDSSQNEKLFF
CDR3nt: TGCAGTGCTAGAGATTCATCCCAAAATGAAAAACTGTTTTTT

v_gene: TRBV7-2
d_gene: -
len: 15
abundance: few
j_gene: TRBJ2-6
CDR3aa: CASIRNRATARVLTF
CDR3nt: TGTGCCAGCATCAGAAACCGGGCCACCGCGCGCGTCCTGACTTTC

v_gene: TRBV6-5
d_gene: -
len: 15
abundance: -
j_gene: TRBJ2-3
CDR3aa: CASSYQKISTDTQYF
CDR3nt: TGTGCCAGCAGTTACCAAAAGATTAGCACAGATACGCAGTATTTT

v_gene: TRBV7-2
d_gene: TRBD1
len: 15
abundance: many
j_gene: TRBJ1-6
CDR3aa: CASSAGQGSHSPLHF
CDR3nt: TGTGCCAGCAGCGCCGGACAGGGAAGTCATTCACCCCTCCACTTT

v_gene: TRBV18
d_gene: TRBD1
len: 18
abundance: few
j_gene: TRBJ1-2
CDR3aa: CASSPLAPGQGKLSGYTF
CDR3nt: TGTGCCAGCTCACCACTAGCTCCAGGACAGGGAAAGTTGAGTGGCTACACCTTC

v_gene: TRBV27
d_gene: -
len: 15
abundance: many
j_gene: TRBJ1-5
CDR3aa: CASSLGGSPNQPQHF
CDR3nt: TGTGCCAGCAGTTTGGGGGGGAGCCCCAATCAGCCCCAGCATTTT

v_gene: TRBV18
d_gene: -
len: 16
abundance: few
j_gene: TRBJ1-1
CDR3aa: CASSRSTGVMNTEAFF
CDR3nt: TGTGCCAGCTCACGCTCAACCGGAGTCATGAACACTGAAGCTTTCTTT

v_gene: TRBV14
d_gene: -
len: 15
abundance: -
j_gene: TRBJ1-1
CDR3aa: CASSQGVLMNTEAFF
CDR3nt: TGTGCCAGCAGCCAAGGGGTTTTGATGAACACTGAAGCTTTCTTT

v_gene: TRBV6-2/TRBV6-3
d_gene: -
len: 14
abundance: many
j_gene: TRBJ2-7
CDR3aa: CASRRTTVSYEQYF
CDR3nt: TGTGCCAGCAGGAGGACCACAGTCTCCTACGAGCAGTACTTC

v_gene: TRBV24-1
d_gene: TRBD2
len: 16
abundance: many
j_gene: TRBJ2-7
CDR3aa: CATSDPTGGVSYEQYF
CDR3nt: TGTGCCACCAGTGATCCTACCGGGGGGGTCTCCTACGAGCAGTACTTC

v_gene: TRBV7-6
d_gene: -
len: 14
abundance: -
j_gene: TRBJ2-7
CDR3aa: CASSQNTLGYEQYF
CDR3nt: TGTGCCAGCAGCCAAAACACCTTGGGCTACGAGCAGTACTTC

v_gene: TRBV6-5
d_gene: -
len: 11
abundance: many
j_gene: TRBJ2-2
CDR3aa: CASNRAGELFF
CDR3nt: TGTGCCAGCAATCGGGCCGGGGAGCTGTTTTTT

v_gene: TRBV5-1
d_gene: -
len: 15
abundance: -
j_gene: TRBJ2-7
CDR3aa: CASSLGGGSNYEQYF
CDR3nt: TGCGCCAGCAGCTTGGGTGGGGGATCAAACTACGAGCAGTACTTC

v_gene: TRBV19
d_gene: TRBD1
len: 18
abundance: few
j_gene: TRBJ1-2
CDR3aa: CASSSIPGQGAHSYGYTF
CDR3nt: TGTGCCAGTAGTTCTATACCGGGACAGGGGGCACACTCCTATGGCTACACCTTC

v_gene: TRBV7-9
d_gene: -
len: 13
abundance: medium-sized
j_gene: TRBJ1-2
CDR3aa: CASSPRGPLGYTF
CDR3nt: TGTGCCAGCAGCCCACGGGGTCCCTTGGGCTACACCTTC